The 14 T cell receptor beta chains listed next were all sequenced from one sample in a study of spatial heterogeneity in lung cancer. Using its own MiXCR run on the 5' RACE reads, TCRdb lists one record per CDR3 protein. The sample has about 75,000 distinct CDR3 sequences, about 14% seen once. Time point denoted: sample taken at primary tumor resection. Whole RNA, isolated from tumor, nontumor lung or frozen PBMC, was sequenced without prior sorting. The sequences come from PBMCs, collected at surgery. The source is a male donor with early-stage non-small cell lung cancer.

The table lists this clonotype with a few counts. J is TRBJ2-5 and V is TRBV2; 9 positions match TRBD1. The trim removed 6 bases at V and 4 bases at J, leaving 0 bases unmatched. Germline V gives CDR1 SNHLY, CDR2 FYNNEI. The CDR3 consists of 12 residues. CDR3 protein: CASRDRGETQYF. Here the CDR3 DNA reads TGTGCCAGCAGGGACAGGGGAGAGACCCAGTACTTC.

In its sample, this clonotype was seen many times. The chain employs TRBV21-1 and TRBJ1-2. TRBV21-1 is an annotated pseudogene. CDR3 length: 17 residues. The CDR3 sequence is CASRKRFGFIGNYGYTF. CDR3 sequence (DNA): TGTGCCAGCAGAAAAAGGTTCGGATTCATAGGGAACTATGGCTACACCTTC.

This clonotype was seen more than once but under ten times. The chain links TRBV20-1 to TRBJ2-3; TRBD1 matches 7 bases. Germline assignment: CDR1 DFQATT and CDR2 SNEGSKA (reference sequence). V trimming: 0 bases; J trimming: 0 bases; junction bases outside the gene matches: 6. This CDR3 is built from 16 residues. The CDR3 nucleotides read TGCAGTGCTAGAGATGACAGGGCCTCTAGCACAGATACGCAGTATTTT. Translation gives CSARDDRASSTDTQYF.

The V gene is TRBV5-5, the J gene TRBJ2-5; 10 bases line up with TRBD2. V was clipped by 4 bases and J by 1 base; unmatched bases: 10. CDR1 and CDR2 (germline): SGHKS, YYEKEE (reference sequence). The CDR3 covers 17 residues. The DNA for the CDR3 is TGTGCCAGCAGCACCAGACTAGCGGGCCACTCCCAAGAGACCCAGTACTTC. Translation gives CASSTRLAGHSQETQYF.

This clonotype was observed a handful of times. This rearrangement joins TRBV6-5 to TRBJ1-1, with D perhaps matching TRBD1 (5 bases). The CDR3 has 11 residues. Germline lookup yields CDR1 MNHEY and CDR2 SVGAGI. V gave up 2 bases and J gave up 8 bases, with 6 bases separating them. The CDR3 nucleotides are TGTGCCAGCAGTTACGGGACCGAAGCTTTCTTT. This translates into CASSYGTEAFF.

The gene calls are TRBV20-1 and TRBJ2-5, with a weak D call TRBD1 (6 bases). The germline V gene has CDR1 DFQATT and CDR2 SNEGSKA (reference sequence). Trimming stripped 3 bases from V and 0 bases from J, with 14 bases between. The CDR3 is 15 amino acids. The CDR3 loop is CSASFGGRYQETQYF. DNA of the CDR3: TGCAGTGCTAGTTTTGGGGGCCGGTACCAAGAGACCCAGTACTTC.

This clonotype was found a few times. The V and J genes are TRBV27 and TRBJ2-7, with D possibly TRBD1 on 6 matching bases. Looked up from germline, CDR1 is MNHEY and CDR2 is SMNVEV (reference sequence). Trimming shortened V by 2 bases and J by 3 bases, and 11 bases separated the two germline ends. The CDR3 has 14 amino acids. The CDR3 loop is CASSLLGTLYEQYF. CDR3 nucleotide sequence: TGTGCCAGCAGTTTACTCGGGACACTCTACGAGCAGTACTTC.

Ten or more counts support this clonotype. The chain employs TRBV7-2 and TRBJ1-1; D might be TRBD1 (5 bases). CDR1 is SGHTA and CDR2 is FQGNSA in the germline V gene. This CDR3 is built from 14 residues. The V gene lost 2 bases and the J gene lost 2 bases, with 9 bases spanning the gap. The CDR3 loop is CASSLTRGNTEAFF. CDR3 sequence (DNA): TGTGCCAGCAGCTTAACTAGGGGTAACACTGAAGCTTTCTTT.

V and J are TRBV18 and TRBJ1-1; the D is unclear. V gave up 3 bases and J gave up 1 base, with 6 bases separating them. Germline V gene sequence: CDR1 KGHSH, CDR2 LQKENI. The CDR3 spans 13 residues. This CDR3 is CASSPQENTEAFF. In DNA form, the CDR3 reads TGTGCCAGCTCACCTCAGGAGAACACTGAAGCTTTCTTT.

This clonotype was detected many times. The chain employs TRBV7-6 and TRBJ1-1; D is ambiguous. Looked up from germline, CDR1 is SGHVS and CDR2 is FNYEAQ. The CDR3 spans 14 residues. V lost 1 base and J lost 1, with 7 bases in between. CDR3 residues: CASSLDYKNTEAFF. CDR3 coding DNA: TGTGCCAGCAGCTTAGATTACAAGAACACTGAAGCTTTCTTT.

This chain connects TRBV5-1 to TRBJ1-1; the D is unclear. Deletions cut 0 bases from V and 3 bases from J, with 12 bases between. The CDR3 is made up of 15 amino acids. Per the germline V gene, CDR1 is SGHRS and CDR2 is YFSETQ. The CDR3 bases are TGCGCCAGCAGCTTGGCGGTCTCCGGGGACACTGAAGCTTTCTTT. Translating gives CASSLAVSGDTEAFF. The complete variable domain, with remaining parts taken from reference TRBV5-1 and TRBJ1-1, reads KAGVTQTPRYLIKTRGQQVTLSCSPISGHRSVSWYQQTPGQGLQFLFEYFSETQRNKGNFPGRFSGRQFSNSRSEMNVSTLELGDSALYLCASSLAVSGDTEAFFGQGTRLTVV.

V gene TRBV7-8 combines with J gene TRBJ1-5, with a weak D call TRBD1 (5 bases). CDR3 length equals 15 residues. Trimming removed 5 bases at V and 6 bases at J, with 17 bases between. Germline V lookup: CDR1 SGHVS, CDR2 FQNEAQ. CDR3: CASSPGGVNAQPQHF. The DNA of the CDR3 is TGTGCCAGCAGCCCGGGGGGGGTAAACGCTCAGCCCCAGCATTTT.

The V call is TRBV5-6, the J call TRBJ2-3; the match to TRBD2 covers 8 bases. Trimming cost V 0 bases and J 2 bases; bases outside gene matches: 5. The CDR3 spans 16 residues. Looked up from germline, CDR1 is SGHDT and CDR2 is YYEEEE. CDR3 loop: CASSLGLATYTDTQYF. The CDR3 region has the DNA TGTGCCAGCAGCTTGGGACTAGCGACTTACACAGATACGCAGTATTTT.

This clonotype was detected only a few times. V usage is TRBV6-5 and J usage is TRBJ2-3; a weak D match, TRBD1 (7 bases). CDR1 is MNHEY and CDR2 is SVGAGI in the germline V gene. The CDR3 covers 14 residues. V shed 8 bases and J shed 2 bases, with 14 bases lying between them. In DNA, the CDR3 is TGTGCCAGCCGCGCAGGGGGGTCCACAGATACGCAGTATTTT. This translates into CASRAGGSTDTQYF.